This T cell receptor beta chain was recovered during a study of T cell changes during pregnancy in multiple sclerosis. This CDR3 has 15 amino acids. Deletions cut 7 bases from V and 5 bases from J, with 21 bases between. Germline CDR1 is SGDLS and CDR2 is YYNGEE. Clones were sequenced by immunoSEQ multiplex PCR, and TCRdb holds only the in-frame ones, with some missing. The repertoire has about 110,000 clones, roughly nine tenths of them found once; the top ten carry more than 1.5%. The source material was peripheral blood, sampled in the third trimester of pregnancy. The sequence derives from a female donor with multiple sclerosis, enrolled in a pregnancy study. The chain has TRBV9 and TRBJ1-2; weak D call: TRBD1 (5 bases). Here the CDR3 DNA reads TGTGCCAGCGGGGCAGGTGATCCGGTGGGGTATGGCTACACCTTC. Protein product: CASGAGDPVGYGYTF.